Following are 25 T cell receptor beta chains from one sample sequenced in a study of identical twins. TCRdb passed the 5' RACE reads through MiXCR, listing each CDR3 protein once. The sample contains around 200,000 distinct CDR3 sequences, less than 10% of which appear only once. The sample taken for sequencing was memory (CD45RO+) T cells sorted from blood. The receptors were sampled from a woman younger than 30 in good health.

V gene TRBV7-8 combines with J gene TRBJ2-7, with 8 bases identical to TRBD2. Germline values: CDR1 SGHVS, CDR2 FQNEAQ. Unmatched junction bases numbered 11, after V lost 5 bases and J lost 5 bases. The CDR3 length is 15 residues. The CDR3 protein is CASSPRRRGDNEQYF. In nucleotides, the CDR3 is TGTGCCAGCAGCCCCCGCCGGCGGGGGGACAACGAGCAGTACTTC.

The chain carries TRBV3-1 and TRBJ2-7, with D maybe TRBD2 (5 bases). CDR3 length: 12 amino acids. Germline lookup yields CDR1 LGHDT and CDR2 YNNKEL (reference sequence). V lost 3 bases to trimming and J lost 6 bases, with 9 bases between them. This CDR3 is CASSHEGAEQYF. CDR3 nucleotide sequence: TGTGCCAGCAGCCACGAGGGAGCCGAGCAGTACTTC.

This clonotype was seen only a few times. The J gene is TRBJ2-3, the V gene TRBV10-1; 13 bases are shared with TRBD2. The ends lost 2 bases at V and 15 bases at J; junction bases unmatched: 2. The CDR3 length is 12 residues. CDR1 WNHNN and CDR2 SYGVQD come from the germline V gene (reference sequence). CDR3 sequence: CASSEGTSGNYF. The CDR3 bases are TGCGCCAGCAGTGAGGGGACTAGCGGGAATTATTTT.

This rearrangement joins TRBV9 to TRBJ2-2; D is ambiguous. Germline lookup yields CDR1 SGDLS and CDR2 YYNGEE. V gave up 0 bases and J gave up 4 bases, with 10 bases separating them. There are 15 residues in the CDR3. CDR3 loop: CASSVEGRPTGELFF. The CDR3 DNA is TGTGCCAGCAGCGTAGAGGGCAGACCCACCGGGGAGCTGTTTTTT.

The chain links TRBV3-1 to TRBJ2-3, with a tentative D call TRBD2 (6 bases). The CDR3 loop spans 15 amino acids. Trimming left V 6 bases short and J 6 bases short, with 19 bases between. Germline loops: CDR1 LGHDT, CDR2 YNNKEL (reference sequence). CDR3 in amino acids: CASSPGWRDRDTQYF. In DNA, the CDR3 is TGTGCCAGCAGTCCTGGTTGGCGGGATAGGGATACGCAGTATTTT.

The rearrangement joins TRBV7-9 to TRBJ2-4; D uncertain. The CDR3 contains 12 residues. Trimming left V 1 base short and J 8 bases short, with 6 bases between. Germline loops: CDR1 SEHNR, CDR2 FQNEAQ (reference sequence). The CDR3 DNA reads TGTGCCAGCAGCTTAGGTTTCGACATTCAGTACTTC. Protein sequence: CASSLGFDIQYF. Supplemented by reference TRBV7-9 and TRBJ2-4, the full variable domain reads DTGVSQNPRHKITKRGQNVTFRCDPISEHNRLYWYRQTLGQGPEFLTYFQNEAQLEKSRLLSDRFSAERPKGSFSTLEIQRTEQGDSAMYLCASSLGFDIQYFGAGTRLSVL.

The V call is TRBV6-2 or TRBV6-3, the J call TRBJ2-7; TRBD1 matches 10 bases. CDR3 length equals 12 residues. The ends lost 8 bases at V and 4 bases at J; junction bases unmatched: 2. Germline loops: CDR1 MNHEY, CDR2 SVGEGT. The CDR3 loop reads CASRDRGYEQYF. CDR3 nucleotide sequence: TGTGCCAGCCGGGACAGGGGATACGAGCAGTACTTC.

Here the CDR3 reads CSARGGQMNTEAFF. As DNA, the CDR3 is TGCAGTGCTCGGGGTGGGCAGATGAACACTGAAGCTTTCTTT. The chain is built from TRBV20-1 and TRBJ1-1; no clear D. From germline, CDR1 is DFQATT and CDR2 SNEGSKA (reference sequence). CDR3 length: 14 residues. Trimming removed 5 bases from V and 0 bases from J, with 13 bases in between.

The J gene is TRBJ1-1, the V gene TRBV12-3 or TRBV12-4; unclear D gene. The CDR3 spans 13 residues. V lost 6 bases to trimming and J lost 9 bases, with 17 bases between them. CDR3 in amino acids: CASSRVGAAKAFF. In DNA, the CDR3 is TGTGCCAGCAGCCGCGTCGGCGCGGCAAAAGCTTTCTTT.

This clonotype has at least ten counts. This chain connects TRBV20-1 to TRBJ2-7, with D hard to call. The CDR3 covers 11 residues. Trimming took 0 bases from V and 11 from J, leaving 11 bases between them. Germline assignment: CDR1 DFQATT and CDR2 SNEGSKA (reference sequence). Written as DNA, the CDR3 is TGCAGTGCTAGAGATTCGGCCAAAGAGTACTTC. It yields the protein CSARDSAKEYF.

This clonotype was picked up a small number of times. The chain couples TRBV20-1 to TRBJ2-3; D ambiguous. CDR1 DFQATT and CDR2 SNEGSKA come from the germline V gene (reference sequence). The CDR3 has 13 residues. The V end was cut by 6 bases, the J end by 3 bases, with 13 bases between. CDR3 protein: CSAIATLTDTQYF. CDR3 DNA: TGCAGTGCCATAGCAACCCTTACAGATACGCAGTATTTT.

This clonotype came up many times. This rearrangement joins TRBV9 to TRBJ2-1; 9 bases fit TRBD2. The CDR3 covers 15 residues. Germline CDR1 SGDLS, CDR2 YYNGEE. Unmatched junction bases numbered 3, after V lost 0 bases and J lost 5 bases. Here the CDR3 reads CASSVAVAGDNEQFF. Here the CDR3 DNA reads TGTGCCAGCAGCGTAGCGGTAGCGGGAGACAATGAGCAGTTCTTC. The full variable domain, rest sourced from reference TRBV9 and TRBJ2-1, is DSGVTQTPKHLITATGQRVTLRCSPRSGDLSVYWYQQSLDQGLQFLIQYYNGEERAKGNILERFSAQQFPDLHSELNLSSLELGDSALYFCASSVAVAGDNEQFFGPGTRLTVL.

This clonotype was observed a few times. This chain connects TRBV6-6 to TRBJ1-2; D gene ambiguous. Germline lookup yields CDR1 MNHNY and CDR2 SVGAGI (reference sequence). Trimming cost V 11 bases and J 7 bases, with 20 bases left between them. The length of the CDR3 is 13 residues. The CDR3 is CAGQPFLGGGYTF. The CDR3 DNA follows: TGTGCCGGCCAACCCTTTTTGGGCGGTGGCTACACCTTC.

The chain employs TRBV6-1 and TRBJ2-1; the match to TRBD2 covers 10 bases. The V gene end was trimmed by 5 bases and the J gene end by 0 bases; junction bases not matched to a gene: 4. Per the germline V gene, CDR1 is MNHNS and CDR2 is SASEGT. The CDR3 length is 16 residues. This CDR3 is CASSMSSGSSYNEQFF. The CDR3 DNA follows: TGTGCCAGCAGTATGTCTAGCGGGAGCTCCTACAATGAGCAGTTCTTC.

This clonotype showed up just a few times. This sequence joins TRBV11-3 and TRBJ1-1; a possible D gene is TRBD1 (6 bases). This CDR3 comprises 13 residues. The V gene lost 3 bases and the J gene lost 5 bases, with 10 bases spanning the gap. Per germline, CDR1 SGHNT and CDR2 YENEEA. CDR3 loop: CASSFWGRTEAFF. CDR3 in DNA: TGTGCCAGCAGCTTTTGGGGGCGAACTGAAGCTTTCTTT.

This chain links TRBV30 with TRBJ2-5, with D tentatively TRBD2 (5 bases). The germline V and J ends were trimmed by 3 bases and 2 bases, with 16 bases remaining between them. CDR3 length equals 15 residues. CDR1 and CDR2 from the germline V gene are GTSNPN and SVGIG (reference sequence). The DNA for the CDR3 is TGTGCCTGGAGCGCCCTAAGCGGTTTACAAGAGACCCAGTACTTC. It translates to CAWSALSGLQETQYF. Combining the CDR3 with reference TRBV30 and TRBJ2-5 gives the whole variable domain SQTIHQWPATLVQPVGSPLSLECTVEGTSNPNLYWYRQAAGRGLQLLFYSVGIGQISSEVPQNLSASRPQDRQFILSSKKLLLSDSGFYLCAWSALSGLQETQYFGPGTRLLVL.

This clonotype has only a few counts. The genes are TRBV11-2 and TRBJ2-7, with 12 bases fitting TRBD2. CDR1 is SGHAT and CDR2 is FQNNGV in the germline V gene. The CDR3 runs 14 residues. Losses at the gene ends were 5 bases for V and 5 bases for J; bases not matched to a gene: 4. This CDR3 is CASSRLAGVHEQYF. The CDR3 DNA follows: TGTGCCAGCAGCCGACTAGCGGGAGTCCACGAGCAGTACTTC.

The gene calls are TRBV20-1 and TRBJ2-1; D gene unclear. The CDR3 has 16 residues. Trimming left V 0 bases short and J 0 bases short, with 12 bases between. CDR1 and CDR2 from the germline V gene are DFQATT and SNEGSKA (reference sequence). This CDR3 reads CSARDPGQSSYNEQFF. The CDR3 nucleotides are TGCAGTGCTAGAGATCCCGGCCAGAGCTCCTACAATGAGCAGTTCTTC.

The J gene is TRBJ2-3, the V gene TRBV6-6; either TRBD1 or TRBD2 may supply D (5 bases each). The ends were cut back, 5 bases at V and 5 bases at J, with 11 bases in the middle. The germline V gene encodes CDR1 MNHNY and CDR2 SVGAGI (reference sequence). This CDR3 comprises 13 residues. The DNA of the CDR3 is TGTGCCAGCAGTCGCCCTGGGGGAGATACGCAGTATTTT. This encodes CASSRPGGDTQYF.

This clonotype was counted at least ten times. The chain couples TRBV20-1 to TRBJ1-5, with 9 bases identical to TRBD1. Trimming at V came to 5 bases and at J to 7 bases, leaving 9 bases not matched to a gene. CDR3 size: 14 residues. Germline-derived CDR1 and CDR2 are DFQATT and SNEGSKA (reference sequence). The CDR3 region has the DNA TGCAGTGCTGTCCTTAGACAGGGGGTCCAGCCCCAGCATTTT. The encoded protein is CSAVLRQGVQPQHF.

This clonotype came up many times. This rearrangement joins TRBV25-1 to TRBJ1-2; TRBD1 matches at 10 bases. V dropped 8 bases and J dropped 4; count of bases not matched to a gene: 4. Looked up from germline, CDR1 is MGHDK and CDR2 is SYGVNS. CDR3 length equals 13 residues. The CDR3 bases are TGTGCCAGCTCGGGACAGGGGCCCTATGGCTACACCTTC. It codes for CASSGQGPYGYTF.

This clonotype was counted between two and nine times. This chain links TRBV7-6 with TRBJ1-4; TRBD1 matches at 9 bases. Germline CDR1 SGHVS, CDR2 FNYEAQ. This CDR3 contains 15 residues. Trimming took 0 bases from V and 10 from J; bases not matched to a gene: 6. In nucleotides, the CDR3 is TGTGCCAGCAGCTTAGCGGGACAGGGACTTGTAAAACTGTTTTTT. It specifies CASSLAGQGLVKLFF.

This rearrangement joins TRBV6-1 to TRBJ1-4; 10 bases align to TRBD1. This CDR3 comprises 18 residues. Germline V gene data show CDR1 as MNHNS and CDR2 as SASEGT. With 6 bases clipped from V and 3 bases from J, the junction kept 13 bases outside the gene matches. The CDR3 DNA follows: TGTGCCAGCAGCCCTCTCGGGACAGGGGAAGTTGCTAATGAAAAACTGTTTTTT. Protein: CASSPLGTGEVANEKLFF.

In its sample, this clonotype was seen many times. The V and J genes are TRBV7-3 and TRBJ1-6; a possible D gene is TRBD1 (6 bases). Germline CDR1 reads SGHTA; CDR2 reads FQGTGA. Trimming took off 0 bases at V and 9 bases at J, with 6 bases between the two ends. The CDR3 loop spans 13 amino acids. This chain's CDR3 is CASSLTGASPLHF. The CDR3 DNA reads TGTGCCAGCAGCTTAACGGGGGCTTCACCCCTCCACTTT.

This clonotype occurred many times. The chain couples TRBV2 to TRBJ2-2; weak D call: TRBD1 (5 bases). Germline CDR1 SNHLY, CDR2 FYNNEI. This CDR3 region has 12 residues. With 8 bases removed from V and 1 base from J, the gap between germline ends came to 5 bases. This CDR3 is CASQGNTGELFF. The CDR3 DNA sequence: TGTGCCAGCCAGGGGAACACCGGGGAGCTGTTTTTT.